The 9 T cell receptor beta chains reported below all come from one sample, sequenced in a study of PD-1 blockade in mismatch repair-deficient tumors. The assay was immunoSEQ multiplex PCR, and TCRdb's table has in-frame clones only and misses some. The sample carries 38,000 or so clones, about 88% recorded once. Material: peripheral blood, obtained 76 weeks after starting pembrolizumab. The receptors were gathered from an adult with mismatch repair-deficient cancer.

V and J are TRBV6-5 and TRBJ1-2, with D possibly being TRBD1 (6 bases). The V gene lost 0 bases and the J gene lost 8 bases, with 13 bases spanning the gap. The CDR3 has 14 amino acids. CDR1 is MNHEY, CDR2 SVGAGI, per germline. CDR3 coding DNA: TGTGCCAGCAGTTACTCGGACAGTGGATGGGGCTACACCTTC. As protein: CASSYSDSGWGYTF.

The CDR3, as DNA: TGTGCCATCAGTGAGGCAACAGGGAACTACAATGAGCAGTTCTTC. Its translation is CAISEATGNYNEQFF. V is TRBV10-3 and J is TRBJ2-1, with a tentative D call TRBD1 (6 bases). The CDR3 consists of 15 residues. Germline V gene lookup returns CDR1 ENHRY and CDR2 SYGVKD. V was trimmed by 2 bases and J by 3 bases, leaving 11 bases between them.

The rearrangement joins TRBV7-2 to TRBJ2-7; the match to TRBD2 covers 11 bases. The germline V gene encodes CDR1 SGHTA and CDR2 FQGNSA. The CDR3 spans 16 residues. The V and J ends lost 5 bases and 1 base, in that order; junction bases with no gene match: 7. CDR3 DNA: TGTGCCAGCAGCAGGGAACTAGCGGGAGCTTCCTACGAGCAGTACTTC. It is translated as CASSRELAGASYEQYF.

The chain carries TRBV2 and TRBJ1-4; D is uncertain. The V gene's germline CDR1 is SNHLY and CDR2 FYNNEI. V was trimmed by 4 bases and J by 7 bases, leaving 13 bases between them. The CDR3 is 14 amino acids. The CDR3 nucleotides read TGTGCCAGCAGTGGAGGAAAGGGAACTGAAAAACTGTTTTTT. Encoded protein: CASSGGKGTEKLFF.

The V and J genes are TRBV5-6 and TRBJ1-6; 10 bases align to TRBD1. V shed 3 bases and J 8 bases; nucleotides not matched to a gene: 2. From germline, CDR1 is SGHDT and CDR2 YYEEEE. The CDR3 contains 14 residues. As DNA, the CDR3 is TGTGCCAGCAGCTGGGGGACAGGGGATTCACCCCTCCACTTT. The encoded protein is CASSWGTGDSPLHF.

V is TRBV7-9 and J is TRBJ2-1; D not certain. V was clipped by 1 base and J by 7 bases, with 8 bases between them. The germline V gene encodes CDR1 SEHNR and CDR2 FQNEAQ (reference sequence). The length of the CDR3 is 13 residues. CDR3 DNA sequence: TGTGCCAGCAGCTTAGGTGAAGGGAATGAGCAGTTCTTC. This codes for CASSLGEGNEQFF.

J is TRBJ1-2 and V is TRBV30; 8 nucleotides match TRBD1. Germline loops: CDR1 GTSNPN, CDR2 SVGIG (reference sequence). The CDR3 has 14 amino acids. V lost 1 base and J lost 7; bases outside the gene matches: 8. This CDR3 is CAWSGGQGASGYTF. Here the CDR3 DNA reads TGTGCCTGGAGTGGAGGTCAGGGGGCGAGTGGCTACACCTTC.

The chain employs TRBV9 and TRBJ1-1, with TRBD1 identical over 7 bases. The CDR3 contains 16 residues. Per germline, CDR1 SGDLS and CDR2 YYNGEE. V was pared by 4 bases and J by 1 base, with 10 bases of the junction left unmatched. CDR3 region: CASSLRQGGANTEAFF. CDR3 coding DNA: TGTGCCAGCAGCCTACGACAGGGAGGAGCGAACACTGAAGCTTTCTTT.

This chain links TRBV9 with TRBJ1-1, with TRBD1 identical over 10 bases. V lost 3 bases to trimming and J lost 5 bases; unmatched junction nucleotides: 13. Per germline, CDR1 SGDLS and CDR2 YYNGEE. The CDR3 covers 17 residues. The CDR3 DNA reads as TGTGCCAGCAGCGCCCGGGACAGGGGCTCGGAGGGAACTGAAGCTTTCTTT. It specifies CASSARDRGSEGTEAFF.